This TCR beta chain was profiled in a study of T cell changes during pregnancy in multiple sclerosis. This clone was seen a few times. Profiling relied on immunoSEQ multiplex PCR, and the TCRdb table lists in-frame clones only, not all of them. The table has some 14,000 clones, roughly 88% seen once. V shed 4 bases, J shed 2 bases, and the junction held 4 bases outside the gene matches. CDR3 length equals 15 residues. In germline, CDR1 is MNHEY, CDR2 SVGAGI. The rearrangement uses TRBV6-5 and TRBJ1-4; 7 nucleotides match TRBD1. Sequences were derived from CD8+ T cells from peripheral blood mononuclear cells, sampled after pregnancy. The TCR originated in a female donor in good health, enrolled as a control in a pregnancy study. The CDR3 DNA reads as TGTGCCAGCAGTTCCGAGGGGGCGACTAATGAAAAACTGTTTTTT. It yields the protein CASSSEGATNEKLFF.